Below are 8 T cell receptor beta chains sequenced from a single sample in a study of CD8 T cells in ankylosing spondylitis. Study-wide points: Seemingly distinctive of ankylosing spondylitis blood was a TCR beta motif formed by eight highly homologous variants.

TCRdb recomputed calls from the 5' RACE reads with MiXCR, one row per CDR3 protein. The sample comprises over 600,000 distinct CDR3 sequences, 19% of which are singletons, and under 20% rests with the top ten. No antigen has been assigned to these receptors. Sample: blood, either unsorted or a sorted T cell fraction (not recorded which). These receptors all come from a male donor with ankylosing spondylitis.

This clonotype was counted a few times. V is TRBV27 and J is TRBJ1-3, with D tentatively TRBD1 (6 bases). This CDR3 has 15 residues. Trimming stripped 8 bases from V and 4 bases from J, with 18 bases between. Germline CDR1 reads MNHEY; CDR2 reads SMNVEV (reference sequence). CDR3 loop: CASARGAYKGNTIYF. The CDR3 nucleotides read TGTGCCAGCGCCCGGGGGGCCTACAAGGGAAACACCATATATTTT.

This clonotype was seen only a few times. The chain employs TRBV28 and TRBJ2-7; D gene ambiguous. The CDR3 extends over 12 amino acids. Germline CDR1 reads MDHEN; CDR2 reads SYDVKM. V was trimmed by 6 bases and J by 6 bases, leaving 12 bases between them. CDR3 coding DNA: TGTGCCAGCAGATCGACGACCTCCGAGCAGTACTTC. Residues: CASRSTTSEQYF.

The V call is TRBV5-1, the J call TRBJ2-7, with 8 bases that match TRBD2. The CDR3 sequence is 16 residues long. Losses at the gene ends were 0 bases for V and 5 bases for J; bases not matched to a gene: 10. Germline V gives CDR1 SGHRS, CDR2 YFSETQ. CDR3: CASSLDSGASTDEQYF. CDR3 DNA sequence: TGCGCCAGCAGCTTGGATAGCGGGGCGTCGACCGACGAGCAGTACTTC.

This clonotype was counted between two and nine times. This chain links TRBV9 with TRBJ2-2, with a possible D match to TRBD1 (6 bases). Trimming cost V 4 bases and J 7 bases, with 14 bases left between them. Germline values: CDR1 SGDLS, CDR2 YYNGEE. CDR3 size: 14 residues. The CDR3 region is CASSPQDSYGELFF. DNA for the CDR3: TGTGCCAGCAGCCCCCAGGACAGCTACGGGGAGCTGTTTTTT.

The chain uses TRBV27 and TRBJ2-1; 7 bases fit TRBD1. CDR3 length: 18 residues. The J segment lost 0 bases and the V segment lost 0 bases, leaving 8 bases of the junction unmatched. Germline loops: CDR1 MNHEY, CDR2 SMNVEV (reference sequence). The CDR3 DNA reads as TGTGCCAGCAGTTTATCGATGCGTTGGACAGGCTCCTACAATGAGCAGTTCTTC. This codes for CASSLSMRWTGSYNEQFF.

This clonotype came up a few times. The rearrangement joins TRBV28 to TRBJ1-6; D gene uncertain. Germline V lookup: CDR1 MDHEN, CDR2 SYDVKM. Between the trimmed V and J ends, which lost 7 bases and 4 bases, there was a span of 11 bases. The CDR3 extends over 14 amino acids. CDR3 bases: TGTGCCAGCACTACCGGGAGGTATAATTCACCCCTCCACTTT. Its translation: CASTTGRYNSPLHF. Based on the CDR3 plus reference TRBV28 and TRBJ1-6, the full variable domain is DVKVTQSSRYLVKRTGEKVFLECVQDMDHENMFWYRQDPGLGLRLIYFSYDVKMKEKGDIPEGYSVSREKKERFSLILESASTNQTSMYLCASTTGRYNSPLHFGNGTRLTVT.

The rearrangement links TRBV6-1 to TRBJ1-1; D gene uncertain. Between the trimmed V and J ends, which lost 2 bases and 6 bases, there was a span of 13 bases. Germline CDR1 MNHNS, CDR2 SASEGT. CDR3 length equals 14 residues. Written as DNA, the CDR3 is TGTGCCAGCAGTGAAAAGGGAGCGAAGCCTGAAGCTTTCTTT. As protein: CASSEKGAKPEAFF.

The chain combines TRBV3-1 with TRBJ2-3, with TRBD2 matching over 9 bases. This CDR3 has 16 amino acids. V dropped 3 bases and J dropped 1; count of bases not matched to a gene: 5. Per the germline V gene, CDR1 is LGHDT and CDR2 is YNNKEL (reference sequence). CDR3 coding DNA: TGTGCCAGCAGCCAGAGGGGGACTAGCCGCACAGATACGCAGTATTTT. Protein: CASSQRGTSRTDTQYF.